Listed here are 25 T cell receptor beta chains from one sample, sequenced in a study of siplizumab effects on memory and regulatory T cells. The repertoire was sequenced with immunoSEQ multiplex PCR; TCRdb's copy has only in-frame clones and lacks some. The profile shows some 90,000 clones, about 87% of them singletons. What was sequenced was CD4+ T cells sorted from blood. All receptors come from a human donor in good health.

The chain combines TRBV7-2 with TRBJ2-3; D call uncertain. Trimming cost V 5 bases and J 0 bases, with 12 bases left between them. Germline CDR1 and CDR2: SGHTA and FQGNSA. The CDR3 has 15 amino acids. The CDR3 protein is CASSRTLGSTDTQYF. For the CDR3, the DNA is TGTGCCAGCAGCCGCACTCTGGGGAGCACAGATACGCAGTATTTT.

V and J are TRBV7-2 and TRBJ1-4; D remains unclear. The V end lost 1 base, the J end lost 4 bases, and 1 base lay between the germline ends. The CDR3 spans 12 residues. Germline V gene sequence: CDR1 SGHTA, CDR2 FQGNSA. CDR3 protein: CASSLVNEKLFF. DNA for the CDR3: TGTGCCAGCAGCTTAGTTAATGAAAAACTGTTTTTT. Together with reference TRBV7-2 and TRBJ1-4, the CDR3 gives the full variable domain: GAGVSQSPSNKVTEKGKDVELRCDPISGHTALYWYRQSLGQGLEFLIYFQGNSAPDKSGLPSDRFSAERTGGSVSTLTIQRTQQEDSAVYLCASSLVNEKLFFGSGTQLSVL.

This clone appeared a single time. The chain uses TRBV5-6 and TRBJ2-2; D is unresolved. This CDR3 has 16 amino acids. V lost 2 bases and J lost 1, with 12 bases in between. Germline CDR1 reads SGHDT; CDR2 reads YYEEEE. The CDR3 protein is CASSFGLTENTGELFF. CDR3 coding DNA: TGTGCCAGCAGCTTTGGTTTGACGGAGAACACCGGGGAGCTGTTTTTT.

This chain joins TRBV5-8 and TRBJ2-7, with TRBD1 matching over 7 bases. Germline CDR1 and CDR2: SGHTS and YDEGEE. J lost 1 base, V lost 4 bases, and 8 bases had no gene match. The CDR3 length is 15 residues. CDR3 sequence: CASSRRDSRSYEQYF. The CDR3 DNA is TGTGCCAGCAGCAGACGGGACAGCCGTTCCTACGAGCAGTACTTC.

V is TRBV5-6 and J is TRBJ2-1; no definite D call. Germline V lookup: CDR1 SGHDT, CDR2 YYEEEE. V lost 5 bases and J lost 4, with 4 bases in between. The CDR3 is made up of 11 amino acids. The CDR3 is CASRRYNEQFF. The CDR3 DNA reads TGTGCCAGCAGGCGGTACAATGAGCAGTTCTTC.

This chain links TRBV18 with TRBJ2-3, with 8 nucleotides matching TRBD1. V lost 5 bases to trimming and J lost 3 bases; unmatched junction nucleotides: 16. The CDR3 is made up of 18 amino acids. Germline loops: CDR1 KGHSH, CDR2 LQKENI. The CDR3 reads CASSFGQGNLLMTDTQYF. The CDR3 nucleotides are TGTGCCAGCTCATTCGGACAGGGAAACCTACTTATGACAGATACGCAGTATTTT.

The CDR3 sequence is CASSVRSAREKLFF. In nucleotides, the CDR3 is TGTGCCAGCAGCGTACGGTCGGCGAGGGAAAAACTGTTTTTT. The rearrangement links TRBV6-1 to TRBJ1-4; D gene ambiguous. This CDR3 comprises 14 residues. Germline V lookup: CDR1 MNHNS, CDR2 SASEGT. Trimming left V 6 bases short and J 8 bases short, with 16 bases between.

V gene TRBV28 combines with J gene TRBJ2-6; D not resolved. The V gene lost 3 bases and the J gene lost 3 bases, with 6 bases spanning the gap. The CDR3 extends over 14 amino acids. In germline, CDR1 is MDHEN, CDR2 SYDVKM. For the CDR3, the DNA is TGTGCCAGCAGTTTCGAAGGTGGGGCCAACGTCCTGACTTTC. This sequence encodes CASSFEGGANVLTF.

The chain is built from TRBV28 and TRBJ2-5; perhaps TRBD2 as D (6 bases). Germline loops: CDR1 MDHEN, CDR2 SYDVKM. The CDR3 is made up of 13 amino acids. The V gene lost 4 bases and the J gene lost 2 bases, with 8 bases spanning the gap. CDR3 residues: CASSSGRQETQYF. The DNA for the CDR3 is TGTGCCAGCAGTTCCGGGAGACAAGAGACCCAGTACTTC.

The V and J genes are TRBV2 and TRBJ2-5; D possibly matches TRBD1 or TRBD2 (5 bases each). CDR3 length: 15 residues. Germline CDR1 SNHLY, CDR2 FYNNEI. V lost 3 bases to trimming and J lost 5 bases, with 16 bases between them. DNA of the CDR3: TGTGCCAGCAGTGATAGGCGAGGGGCGTGGGAGACCCAGTACTTC. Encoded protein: CASSDRRGAWETQYF.

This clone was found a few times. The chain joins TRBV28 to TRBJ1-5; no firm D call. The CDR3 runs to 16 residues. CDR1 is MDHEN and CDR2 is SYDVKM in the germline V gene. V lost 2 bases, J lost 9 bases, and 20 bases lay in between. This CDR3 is CASSLPSARVGLPQHF. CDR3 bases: TGTGCCAGCAGTTTACCCTCCGCGAGGGTCGGGCTGCCCCAGCATTTT.

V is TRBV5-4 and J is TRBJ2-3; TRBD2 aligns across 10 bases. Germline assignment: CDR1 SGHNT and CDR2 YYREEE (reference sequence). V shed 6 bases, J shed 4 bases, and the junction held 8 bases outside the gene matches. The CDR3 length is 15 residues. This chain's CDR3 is CASTESGRAPDTQYF. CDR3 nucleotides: TGTGCCAGCACCGAAAGCGGGAGGGCCCCAGATACGCAGTATTTT.

The CDR3 nucleotides read TGCGCCAGCAGCTTGAACCCTAGCGGGAATTACAATGAGCAGTTCTTC. Its translation: CASSLNPSGNYNEQFF. The chain carries TRBV5-1 and TRBJ2-1, with 9 positions matching TRBD2. Germline V lookup: CDR1 SGHRS, CDR2 YFSETQ. This CDR3 region has 16 residues. Trimming at V came to 1 base and at J to 4 bases, leaving 6 bases not matched to a gene.

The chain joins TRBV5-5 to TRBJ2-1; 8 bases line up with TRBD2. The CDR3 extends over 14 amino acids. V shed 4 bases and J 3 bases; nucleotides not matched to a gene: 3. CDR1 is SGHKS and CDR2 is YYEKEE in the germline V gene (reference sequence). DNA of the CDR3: TGTGCCAGCAGCCCCGGGACTAGCTACAATGAGCAGTTCTTC. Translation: CASSPGTSYNEQFF.

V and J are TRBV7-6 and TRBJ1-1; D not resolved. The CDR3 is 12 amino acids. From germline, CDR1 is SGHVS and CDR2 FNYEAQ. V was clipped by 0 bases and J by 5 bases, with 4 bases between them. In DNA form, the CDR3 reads TGTGCCAGCAGCTTAGCAGGAACTGAAGCTTTCTTT. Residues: CASSLAGTEAFF.

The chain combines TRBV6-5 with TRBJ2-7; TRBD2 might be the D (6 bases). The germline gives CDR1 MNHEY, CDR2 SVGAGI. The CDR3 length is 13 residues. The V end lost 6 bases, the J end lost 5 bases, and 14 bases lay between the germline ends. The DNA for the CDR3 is TGTGCCAGCAGCCGCGGCTCTAGCGACGAGCAGTACTTC. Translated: CASSRGSSDEQYF.

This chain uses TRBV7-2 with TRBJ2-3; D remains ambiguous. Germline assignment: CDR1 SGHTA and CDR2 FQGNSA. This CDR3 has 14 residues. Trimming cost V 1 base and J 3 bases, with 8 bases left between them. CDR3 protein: CASSLDRRTDTQYF. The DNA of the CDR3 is TGTGCCAGCAGCTTAGACAGAAGGACAGATACGCAGTATTTT.

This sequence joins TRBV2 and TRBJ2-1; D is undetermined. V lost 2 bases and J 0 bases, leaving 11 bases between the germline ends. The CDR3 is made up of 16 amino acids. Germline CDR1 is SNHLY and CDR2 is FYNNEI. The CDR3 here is CASSELVSPSYNEQFF. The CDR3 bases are TGTGCCAGCAGTGAATTGGTCTCCCCCTCCTACAATGAGCAGTTCTTC.

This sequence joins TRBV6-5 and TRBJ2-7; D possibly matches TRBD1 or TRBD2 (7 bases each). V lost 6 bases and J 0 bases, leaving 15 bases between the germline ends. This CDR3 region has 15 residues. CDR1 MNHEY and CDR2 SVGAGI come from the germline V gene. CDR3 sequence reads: CASRPERDSSYEQYF. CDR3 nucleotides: TGTGCCAGCAGACCGGAGCGGGACAGCTCCTACGAGCAGTACTTC.

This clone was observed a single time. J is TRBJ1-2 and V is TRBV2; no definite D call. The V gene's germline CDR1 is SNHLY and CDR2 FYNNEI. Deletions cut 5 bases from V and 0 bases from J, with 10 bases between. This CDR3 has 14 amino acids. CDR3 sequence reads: CASSFTDANYGYTF. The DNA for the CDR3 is TGTGCCAGCAGTTTCACGGATGCTAACTATGGCTACACCTTC.

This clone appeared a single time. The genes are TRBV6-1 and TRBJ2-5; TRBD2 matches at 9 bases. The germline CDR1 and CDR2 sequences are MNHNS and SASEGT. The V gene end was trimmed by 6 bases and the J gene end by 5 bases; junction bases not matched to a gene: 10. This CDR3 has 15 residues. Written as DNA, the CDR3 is TGTGCCAGCAGGAGATATAGCGGGGGCTTTGAGACCCAGTACTTC. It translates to CASRRYSGGFETQYF.

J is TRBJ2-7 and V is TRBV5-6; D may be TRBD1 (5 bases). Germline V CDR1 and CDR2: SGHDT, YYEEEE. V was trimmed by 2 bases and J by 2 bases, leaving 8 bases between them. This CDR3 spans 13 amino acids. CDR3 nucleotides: TGTGCCAGCAGCTTAAAGGGGACCTACGAGCAGTACTTC. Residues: CASSLKGTYEQYF.

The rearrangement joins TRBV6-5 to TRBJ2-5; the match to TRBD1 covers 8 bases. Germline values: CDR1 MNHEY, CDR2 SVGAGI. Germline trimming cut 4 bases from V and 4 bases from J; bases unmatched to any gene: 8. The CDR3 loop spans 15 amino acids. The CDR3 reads CASSWDRTVLETQYF. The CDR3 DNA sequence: TGTGCCAGCAGTTGGGACAGGACGGTGTTAGAGACCCAGTACTTC.

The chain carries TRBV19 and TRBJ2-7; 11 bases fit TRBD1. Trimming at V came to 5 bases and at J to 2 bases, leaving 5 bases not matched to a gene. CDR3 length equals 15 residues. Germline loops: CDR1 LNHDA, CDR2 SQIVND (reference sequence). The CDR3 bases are TGTGCCAGTAGTCCTCAGGACAGGGGGCCCTACGAGCAGTACTTC. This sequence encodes CASSPQDRGPYEQYF.

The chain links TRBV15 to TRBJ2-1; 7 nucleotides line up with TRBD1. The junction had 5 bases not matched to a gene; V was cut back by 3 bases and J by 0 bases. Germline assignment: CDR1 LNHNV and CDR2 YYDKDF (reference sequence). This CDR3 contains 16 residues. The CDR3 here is CATSSRQGSSYNEQFF. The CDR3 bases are TGTGCCACCAGCAGCAGACAGGGAAGCTCCTACAATGAGCAGTTCTTC.